This T cell receptor (beta chain) was sequenced in a study of blood T cell repertoires in COVID-19. The table came from immunoSEQ multiplex PCR; TCRdb's copy has only in-frame clones and leaves some out. This table holds around 220,000 clones, approximately 79% found once. This clone turned up a few times. The germline gives CDR1 SGHAT, CDR2 FQNNGV. The CDR3 consists of 15 residues. V trimming: 6 bases; J trimming: 8 bases; junction bases outside the gene matches: 10. Sample: peripheral blood. This clonotype originated in a human donor in a cohort sampled during active COVID-19. The chain recombines TRBV11-2 with TRBJ1-6, with 7 bases fitting TRBD1. The CDR3 here is CASSLGTVIYSPLHF. The CDR3, as DNA: TGTGCCAGCAGTCTAGGGACAGTGATTTATTCACCCCTCCACTTT.